This TCR beta chain came from a study of cytomegalovirus exposure and HLA in healthy donors. In the PCR, 60 Vbeta and 13 Jbeta primers were used. Generated by immunoSEQ multiplex PCR, the TCRdb table keeps only in-frame clones and is missing some. The table has some 150,000 clones, less than 80% seen once; the top ten hold 4.3%. Germline V gene lookup returns CDR1 MNHEY and CDR2 SVGAGI. This CDR3 has 16 amino acids. The ends were cut back, 4 bases at V and 6 bases at J, with 19 bases in the middle. Sequencing used PBMCs. The sequence was collected from a man between 35 and 55 years old in good health and CMV-seronegative. The J gene is TRBJ2-1, the V gene TRBV6-5; tentative D call: TRBD2 (7 bases). The CDR3 spells CASSFLGGSGGNEQFF. DNA for the CDR3: TGTGCCAGCAGTTTCCTAGGGGGTTCGGGGGGCAATGAGCAGTTCTTC.